The clone carrying this TCR beta chain was counted many times. Individuals who volunteered at a blood bank located in Maryland, USA, made up the group of healthy controls. This entry belongs to a study of neurological immune-mediated disorders. The junction had 7 bases not matched to a gene; V was cut back by 5 bases and J by 4 bases. This CDR3 has 14 amino acids. By 5'RACE with 10-nucleotide random UMIs, the cDNA was made. Every sequencing run returned over 170 million TCR-beta sequences, which were derived from 15-18 subjects. TCRdb recomputed calls from the 5' RACE reads with MiXCR, one row per CDR3 protein. The sample lists 55,000 to 70,000 distinct CDR3 sequences, more than 9.5% occurring once.

The source is a man aged 55 to 70 in good health. V gene TRBV12-3 or TRBV12-4 combines with J gene TRBJ1-1; 7 bases align to TRBD1. What was sequenced was PBMCs. For the CDR3, the DNA is TGTGCCAGCAGTCCAGGGGGGGGGGTCACTGAAGCTTTCTTT. It codes for CASSPGGGVTEAFF.